This entry lists 5 T cell receptor beta chains sequenced from one sample in a study of blood T cell repertoires in COVID-19. TCRdb's table, derived via immunoSEQ multiplex PCR, lists solely in-frame clones and lacks some. The sample comprises roughly 230,000 clones, about 88% of which are singletons, and just under 1% rests with the top ten. Material for sequencing was peripheral blood. These receptors were collected from a man aged 35 to 55 with acute or convalescent COVID-19.

The V and J genes are TRBV6-4 and TRBJ1-2, with D tentatively TRBD1 (5 bases). Germline lookup yields CDR1 MRHNA and CDR2 SNTAGT. The V end lost 6 bases, the J end lost 4 bases, and 18 bases lay between the germline ends. The CDR3 spans 15 residues. Here the CDR3 DNA reads TGTGCCAGCAGCCTCGACGGGGGTAAGGGCTATGGCTACACCTTC. Its translation is CASSLDGGKGYGYTF.

The gene calls are TRBV25-1 and TRBJ2-2; 7 bases fit TRBD1. V was clipped by 1 base and J by 1 base; unmatched bases: 3. The CDR3 totals 16 residues. CDR1 and CDR2 (germline): MGHDK, SYGVNS. This CDR3 is CASSESWTGNTGELFF. Here the CDR3 DNA reads TGTGCCAGCAGTGAATCTTGGACAGGGAACACCGGGGAGCTGTTTTTT.

J is TRBJ1-1 and V is TRBV9, with 7 bases aligning to TRBD1. The CDR3 consists of 14 residues. The trim removed 3 bases at V and 5 bases at J, leaving 7 bases unmatched. Germline CDR1 reads SGDLS; CDR2 reads YYNGEE. CDR3 in DNA: TGTGCCAGCAGCGCGGACAGGCCGCGGACTGAAGCTTTCTTT. Translated, it gives CASSADRPRTEAFF.

A single count supports this clone. The chain joins TRBV10-3 to TRBJ1-4; 7 positions agree with TRBD1. V lost 3 bases and J lost 3; bases outside the gene matches: 4. Per germline, CDR1 ENHRY and CDR2 SYGVKD. There are 15 residues in the CDR3. The CDR3 is CAISDPGTANEKLFF. CDR3 bases: TGTGCCATCAGTGACCCTGGGACAGCTAATGAAAAACTGTTTTTT.

The chain couples TRBV6-5 to TRBJ1-1; 7 nucleotides line up with TRBD1. J was trimmed by 11 bases and V by 2 bases; bases with no gene match: 5. Germline assignment: CDR1 MNHEY and CDR2 SVGAGI. The CDR3 loop spans 12 amino acids. The CDR3 DNA reads as TGTGCCAGCAGTTACAGAGGGGGCGAGGCTTTCTTT. Residues: CASSYRGGEAFF.